These 3 T cell receptor beta chains originate from one sample sequenced in a study of post-analysis software for immune sequencing data. Study findings and constraints: The study found TRBV5-6, TRBV5-1 and TRBV20-1 among five or six TRBV segments more frequent in patients than controls.

Antigens for these TCRs are unknown. Every TCR beta cDNA library bore unique molecular identifiers. Each CDR3 protein gets one entry after TCRdb re-called the PCR reads with MiXCR. The sample has 750,000 to 950,000 distinct CDR3 sequences; roughly 58% are singletons. Sequencing was done on a sample of blood. The receptor set was obtained from a girl aged 5-17 years with multiple sclerosis.

The chain carries TRBV4-1 and TRBJ2-7; D may be TRBD1 or TRBD2 (5 bases each). There are 16 residues in the CDR3. The V gene's germline CDR1 is MGHRA and CDR2 YSYEKL. Trimming stripped 2 bases from V and 6 bases from J, with 20 bases between. The CDR3 region has the DNA TGCGCCAGCAGCCAAACCACCGGGGCCTCAAACCGCGAGCAGTACTTC. Amino acids: CASSQTTGASNREQYF.

This rearrangement joins TRBV29-1 to TRBJ2-5; TRBD1 matches at 8 bases. CDR1 and CDR2 (germline): SQVTM, ANQGSEA. The V and J ends lost 6 bases and 4 bases, in that order; junction bases with no gene match: 4. CDR3 length equals 12 residues. The CDR3 here is CSVAGTGETQYF. As DNA, the CDR3 is TGCAGCGTGGCCGGGACAGGAGAGACCCAGTACTTC.

This chain links TRBV4-1 with TRBJ1-2, with D perhaps matching TRBD1 (5 bases). Trimming took off 0 bases at V and 6 bases at J, with 14 bases between the two ends. Germline CDR1 reads MGHRA; CDR2 reads YSYEKL. The CDR3 consists of 15 residues. CDR3 nucleotide sequence: TGCGCCAGCAGCCAAGATAGGGGAATTGGGAATGGCTACACCTTC. It translates to CASSQDRGIGNGYTF.